This note documents a single T cell receptor (beta chain) sequence. These data are taken from a study of control samples from healthy donors and cancer patients. Method: immunoSEQ multiplex PCR; TCRdb's copy keeps in-frame clones and lacks some. The sample lists tens of thousands of clones, over 70% occurring once. Per the germline V gene, CDR1 is GTSNPN and CDR2 is SVGIG (reference sequence). The CDR3 length is 13 residues. Trimming removed 8 bases from V and 6 bases from J; junction bases left unmatched: 10. The sequenced sample consisted of blood. The clonotype was recovered from a man aged 65-85 years in good health. The rearrangement links TRBV30 to TRBJ2-1, with 7 bases matching TRBD1. The CDR3 is CARTGEGFNEQFF. The CDR3 nucleotides read TGTGCCAGAACAGGGGAAGGGTTCAATGAGCAGTTCTTC.